One and the same sample provided the 10 T cell receptor beta chains below, sequenced in a study of T cells in Graves' hyperthyroidism and ophthalmopathy. There were TCR beta CDR3 regions amplified from RNA transcripts. Carried out on the TCR CDR3, a first-round RT-PCR used the HTBI primer set. TCRdb reprocessed the multiplex PCR reads via MiXCR and lists one record per CDR3 protein. Among about 250,000 distinct CDR3 sequences listed, approximately 16% were seen once. The specimen sequenced was blood. These receptors were taken from a woman aged 45-60 years with Graves' hyperthyroidism that later progressed to Graves' ophthalmopathy.

This clonotype was recorded at least ten times. CDR3 nucleotides: TGCAGTGCTAGTGAAGGACAGCTTCGGGCTGGGGCCAACGTCCTGACTTTC. Residues: CSASEGQLRAGANVLTF. This chain connects TRBV20-1 to TRBJ2-6; D is possibly TRBD1 (6 bases). From germline, CDR1 is DFQATT and CDR2 SNEGSKA (reference sequence). V lost 3 bases, J lost 2 bases, and 17 bases lay in between. This CDR3 contains 17 residues.

A few counts support this clonotype. The chain joins TRBV6-1 to TRBJ1-2, with 7 bases identical to TRBD1. CDR1 and CDR2 (germline): MNHNS, SASEGT. Germline trimming cut 6 bases from V and 7 bases from J; bases unmatched to any gene: 5. This CDR3 is 12 amino acids long. CDR3 in DNA: TGTGCCAGCAGAAGCAGGGGGACTGGCTACACCTTC. Translated, it gives CASRSRGTGYTF.

This clonotype was picked up many times. This sequence joins TRBV5-5 and TRBJ2-7, with 7 bases identical to TRBD1. The ends lost 7 bases at V and 4 bases at J; junction bases unmatched: 8. The germline V gene encodes CDR1 SGHKS and CDR2 YYEKEE (reference sequence). The length of the CDR3 is 13 residues. The CDR3 is CASSPARGYEQYF. The CDR3 DNA follows: TGTGCCAGCTCCCCGGCCAGGGGGTACGAGCAGTACTTC.

Ten or more counts support this clonotype. The chain is built from TRBV2 and TRBJ2-3; 7 positions agree with TRBD1. The V segment lost 5 bases and the J segment 4 bases; nucleotides outside the gene matches: 6. The CDR3 spans 14 residues. Germline V gene lookup returns CDR1 SNHLY and CDR2 FYNNEI. CDR3 in DNA: TGTGCCAGCAGTCGACAGGGTTGGGCAGATACGCAGTATTTT. Residues: CASSRQGWADTQYF.

This clonotype was counted at least ten times. V is TRBV28 and J is TRBJ2-1; 7 nucleotides line up with TRBD2. V shed 3 bases, J shed 7 bases, and the junction held 9 bases outside the gene matches. This CDR3 contains 15 residues. Germline CDR1 is MDHEN and CDR2 is SYDVKM. The CDR3 DNA follows: TGTGCCAGCAGTTTCCCAGCGGGGAACGAAAATGAGCAGTTCTTC. It specifies CASSFPAGNENEQFF.

The table lists this clonotype with a few counts. This chain joins TRBV18 and TRBJ1-5; 9 nucleotides align to TRBD1. CDR3 length: 16 amino acids. The V segment lost 2 bases and the J segment 2 bases; nucleotides outside the gene matches: 4. Germline V gene sequence: CDR1 KGHSH, CDR2 LQKENI. DNA for the CDR3: TGTGCCAGCTCACCAATCGACAGGGGGGGCAATCAGCCCCAGCATTTT. Protein product: CASSPIDRGGNQPQHF.

This clonotype was seen at least ten times. The rearrangement links TRBV11-2 to TRBJ2-3; TRBD2 matches at 9 bases. The CDR3 extends over 16 amino acids. V lost 1 base to trimming and J lost 4 bases; unmatched junction nucleotides: 6. Germline V lookup: CDR1 SGHAT, CDR2 FQNNGV. This CDR3 reads CASSLGSLAGSDTQYF. In DNA form, the CDR3 reads TGTGCCAGCAGCTTAGGGTCCCTAGCGGGATCAGATACGCAGTATTTT.

In this sample, this clonotype turned up many times. The chain links TRBV28 to TRBJ2-1; 9 nucleotides match TRBD2. The V segment lost 5 bases and the J segment 7 bases; nucleotides outside the gene matches: 12. The CDR3 consists of 16 residues. Per germline, CDR1 MDHEN and CDR2 SYDVKM. The CDR3 coding sequence is TGTGCCAGCAGTGCCCCTGGACTAGCGACGGATAATGAGCAGTTCTTC. Its translation: CASSAPGLATDNEQFF.

This clonotype was observed a few times. The CDR3 DNA reads TGCAGTGCCGAACCAAGGGGCCGTGGCTACACCTTC. Translated: CSAEPRGRGYTF. This chain joins TRBV20-1 and TRBJ1-2, with D tentatively TRBD1 (5 bases). CDR3 length: 12 amino acids. V lost 6 bases to trimming and J lost 7 bases, with 15 bases between them. Germline loops: CDR1 DFQATT, CDR2 SNEGSKA (reference sequence).

This sequence joins TRBV9 and TRBJ1-2, with D possibly TRBD1 on 5 matching bases. CDR1 and CDR2 from the germline V gene are SGDLS and YYNGEE. The CDR3 sequence is 18 residues long. V lost 0 bases to trimming and J lost 8 bases, with 26 bases between them. The CDR3 coding sequence is TGTGCCAGCAGCGTAGTCGGGGTTGCACTGACAGAGTCTAGGGGCTACACCTTC. This encodes CASSVVGVALTESRGYTF.